This paragraph covers one TCR beta chain sequence. This clonotype was found many times. Its target antigen remains unknown. Nothing much larger sits one base from this clone, and base qualities are not available. CDR1 and CDR2 were assigned from the germline V gene as SQVTM and ANQGSEA. The CDR3 covers 11 residues, taking in both the cysteine and the phenylalanine. Only CDR3 DNA is held: 33 bases, read in frame from base 1. V is pared back by 4 bases and J by 6 bases, with 9 bases lying between the germline termini. This sample stems from a study of T cells in Graves' hyperthyroidism and ophthalmopathy (dated by TCRdb to the late 2010s). Some background on the complete study: Peripheral blood samples were taken at the time of initial diagnosis, prior to any treatment. To identify TCR V-J signatures that set the groups apart, the researchers used a discovery cohort of 100 patients, made up of roughly 40 with Graves' ophthalmopathy and some 58 with stable Graves' hyperthyroidism. The paper describes TCR Vbeta CDR3 sequencing of fewer than 150 peripheral blood samples, made up of approximately 40 ophthalmopathy patients, some 76 hyperthyroidism patients and roughly 17 progressor patients. In six Graves' hyperthyroidism patients, the study also compared T-cell repertoires from thyroid tissue with T-cell repertoires from blood. After sampling, hyperthyroidism patients received methimazole starting at 30 mg daily, and ophthalmopathy patients received high-dose intravenous methylprednisolone. The 80 to 100 discovery patients were randomly divided into training and test sets at a 7:3 ratio. Prospective prediction of ophthalmopathy was tested in an independent validation cohort of fewer than 20 hyperthyroidism patients and 17 patients who later progressed to ophthalmopathy. Overall results and qualifications from the work: During validation, the model predicted progression to ophthalmopathy a median of approximately six months ahead of onset, with roughly 65% sensitivity and more than 72% specificity. In cross-validation, a model built on a 13 V-J signature told ophthalmopathy apart from stable hyperthyroidism with 85% to 90% sensitivity and approximately 81% specificity, and in testing the same model reached 80%/75%. No statistical method was used to fix the sample size in advance, and group allocation was not hidden from the investigators. Most expanded thyroid clonotypes (frequency above 0.001) were also found in blood, which suggests that blood repertoires may mirror thyroid immune responses.

Hyperthyroidism patients were newly diagnosed, had a disease duration of under 2 months, and were aged 18 to 65 years. Exclusion was applied to patients with uncontrolled infections, other autoimmune diseases, pregnancy or lactation. Diagnoses were based on clinical symptoms, serum thyroxine and TRAb, thyroid ultrasound and orbital computed tomography. Blood from progressor patients was drawn when they were first diagnosed with hyperthyroidism, before any ophthalmopathy symptoms appeared. Ficoll-Paque density gradient centrifugation was used to isolate PBMCs from around 10 ml of fresh peripheral blood. Patients classed as progressors first received a Graves' hyperthyroidism diagnosis and then went on to develop ophthalmopathy during follow-up. Total RNA was extracted using Trizol reagent, and RNA quality was assessed on an Agilent 2100 Bioanalyzer. The TCR beta CDR3 regions were amplified from the RNA transcripts. The TCR CDR3 was subjected to a first round of RT-PCR using the HTBI primer set and the Qiagen OneStep RT-PCR kit. A second multiplex PCR round built the libraries, followed by size selection and purification. Libraries were sequenced paired-end with 100 bp reads on an Illumina HiSeq2000. The paper's processing steps were these. Raw data were processed with SOAPnuke, discarding reads with adapters, uncalled bases, mean Phred below 15, or no exact constant-primer or identifier match. High-quality paired reads were merged with COPE v1.2.5, and unique nucleotide sequences were defined as clonotypes. MiTCR v1.1 was used to align the clonotypes against IMGT TRBV, TRBD and TRBJ reference segments. Analysis was restricted to V-J combinations with a frequency above 0.0001, which covered approximately 99% of repertoires. A TCS score was defined as the ratio between F50 (clonal expansion) and ExV (chaos), using BLOSUM62-based TCRdist between CDR3 peptides within each V-J. Welch's t-statistics and random forest reduced around 520 V-J features to about 13, which were used in a naive Bayes classifier (R e1071). TCRdb reprocessing: public reads trimmed at Q25 with fastp, clones called with MiXCR, in-frame beta chains kept. Here each entry gathers all rows of one CDR3 protein and keeps the most common genes and DNA. These V and J calls rely on TCRdb rather than the paper's analysis. The sample table shows 250,000 to 300,000 distinct CDR3 sequences, and 13% are seen once. The top ten clonotypes cover 7.8% of the sample.

The clonotype was recovered from a woman between 25 and 40 years old with Graves' hyperthyroidism that later progressed to Graves' ophthalmopathy. Here the chain combines TRBV29-1 and TRBJ1-1, with the identity of the D gene unclear. The sequenced sample consisted of blood. The DNA reads as follows: TGCAGCGTTGGTGGTGTTCCTGAAGCTTTCTTT. It translates to CSVGGVPEAFF.